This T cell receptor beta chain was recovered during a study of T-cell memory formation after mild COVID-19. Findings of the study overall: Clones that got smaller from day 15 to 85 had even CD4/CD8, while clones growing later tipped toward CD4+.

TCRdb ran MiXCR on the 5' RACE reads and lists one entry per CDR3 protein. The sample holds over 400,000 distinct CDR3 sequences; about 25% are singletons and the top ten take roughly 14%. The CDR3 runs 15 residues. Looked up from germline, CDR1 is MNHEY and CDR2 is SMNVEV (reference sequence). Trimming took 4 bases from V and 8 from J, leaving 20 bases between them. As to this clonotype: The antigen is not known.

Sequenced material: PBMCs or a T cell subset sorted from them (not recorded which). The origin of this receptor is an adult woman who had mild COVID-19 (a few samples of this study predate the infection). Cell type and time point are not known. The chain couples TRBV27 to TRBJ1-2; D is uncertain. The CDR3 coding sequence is TGTGCCAGCAGTTACGGATCGATGGAGACTTGGGGCTACACCTTC. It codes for CASSYGSMETWGYTF.